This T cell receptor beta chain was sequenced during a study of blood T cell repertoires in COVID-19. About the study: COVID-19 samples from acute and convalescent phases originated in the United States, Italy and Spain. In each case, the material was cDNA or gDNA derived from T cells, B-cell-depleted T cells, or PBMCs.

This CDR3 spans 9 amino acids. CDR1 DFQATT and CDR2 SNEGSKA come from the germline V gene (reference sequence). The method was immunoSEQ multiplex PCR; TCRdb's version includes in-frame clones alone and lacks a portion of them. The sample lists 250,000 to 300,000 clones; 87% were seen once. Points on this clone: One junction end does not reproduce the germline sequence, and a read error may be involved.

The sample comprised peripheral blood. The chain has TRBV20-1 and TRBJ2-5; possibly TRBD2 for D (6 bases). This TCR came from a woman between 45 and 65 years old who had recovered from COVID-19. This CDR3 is CSASFAGNF. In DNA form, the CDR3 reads TGCAGTGCTAGCTTCGCGGGGAACTTC.